Presented here are 17 T cell receptor beta chains from one specimen sequenced in a study of radiotherapy plus CTLA-4 blockade in lung cancer. This table comes from immunoSEQ multiplex PCR, and its TCRdb copy is limited to in-frame clones, with some not included. The table lists around 45,000 clones, about 88% of them singletons. Sequenced material: peripheral blood, taken from a patient treated with radiotherapy plus ipilimumab. The receptor set was obtained from a human donor with non-small cell lung cancer whose response to radiotherapy plus ipilimumab could not be evaluated.

This chain joins TRBV11-2 and TRBJ2-7, with TRBD2 as a possible D gene (8 bases). Trimming took off 5 bases at V and 6 bases at J, with 23 bases between the two ends. This CDR3 has 16 amino acids. The germline gives CDR1 SGHAT, CDR2 FQNNGV. The CDR3 here is CASSIGRGQLNPEQYF. The CDR3 bases are TGTGCCAGCAGCATCGGGAGGGGACAGTTGAATCCCGAGCAGTACTTC. The complete variable domain, with remaining parts taken from reference TRBV11-2 and TRBJ2-7, reads EAGVAQSPRYKIIEKRQSVAFWCNPISGHATLYWYQQILGQGPKLLIQFQNNGVVDDSQLPKDRFSAERLKGVDSTLKIQPAKLEDSAVYLCASSIGRGQLNPEQYFGPGTRLTVT.

The V and J genes are TRBV7-9 and TRBJ2-6; a possible D gene is TRBD2 (5 bases). Trimming stripped 8 bases from V and 1 base from J, with 15 bases between. The CDR3 consists of 16 residues. Germline lookup yields CDR1 SEHNR and CDR2 FQNEAQ (reference sequence). For the CDR3, the DNA is TGTGCCAGCCGCCTAGGAGGTTCATCTGGGGCCAACGTCCTGACTTTC. Its translation is CASRLGGSSGANVLTF. The full variable domain, completed using reference TRBV7-9 and TRBJ2-6, is DTGVSQNPRHKITKRGQNVTFRCDPISEHNRLYWYRQTLGQGPEFLTYFQNEAQLEKSRLLSDRFSAERPKGSFSTLEIQRTEQGDSAMYLCASRLGGSSGANVLTFGAGSRLTVL.

V is TRBV12-5 and J is TRBJ2-3; D is undetermined. Germline-derived CDR1 and CDR2 are LGHNT and FRNRAP. V lost 7 bases, J lost 4 bases, and 12 bases lay in between. The CDR3 is 13 amino acids. The CDR3 bases are TGTGCTAGTGCTCCCAGTGGAGCAGATACGCAGTATTTT. Translating it yields CASAPSGADTQYF.

This chain links TRBV2 with TRBJ1-2, with a weak D call TRBD1 (5 bases). Between the trimmed V and J ends, which lost 1 base and 4 bases, there was a span of 10 bases. The CDR3 is 14 residues long. Germline V gene sequence: CDR1 SNHLY, CDR2 FYNNEI. The CDR3 here is CASSEGRGGYGYTF. The CDR3 coding sequence is TGTGCCAGCAGTGAAGGAAGGGGCGGCTATGGCTACACCTTC.

This clone occurred once. This chain joins TRBV7-9 and TRBJ2-1; D perhaps matches TRBD1 (7 bases). Germline values: CDR1 SEHNR, CDR2 FQNEAQ (reference sequence). V was clipped by 4 bases and J by 7 bases, with 11 bases between them. This CDR3 is 13 amino acids long. The DNA for the CDR3 is TGTGCCAGCAGCTCACAGGGGAGGAATGAGCAGTTCTTC. It codes for CASSSQGRNEQFF. The variable domain in full, completed from reference TRBV7-9 and TRBJ2-1, reads DTGVSQNPRHKITKRGQNVTFRCDPISEHNRLYWYRQTLGQGPEFLTYFQNEAQLEKSRLLSDRFSAERPKGSFSTLEIQRTEQGDSAMYLCASSSQGRNEQFFGPGTRLTVL.

This sequence joins TRBV6-1 and TRBJ2-3; tentatively, D is TRBD1 (6 bases). The germline gives CDR1 MNHNS, CDR2 SASEGT. The CDR3 is made up of 14 amino acids. Trimming removed 6 bases from V and 6 bases from J, with 16 bases in between. CDR3 residues: CASRPDRPADTQYF. CDR3 sequence (DNA): TGTGCCAGCAGACCCGACAGGCCCGCCGATACGCAGTATTTT.

Note on this clone: A junction boundary mismatches the germline segment, possibly from a read error. The chain carries TRBV29-1 and TRBJ2-6; D is uncertain. The CDR3 totals 12 residues. CDR1 is SQVTM and CDR2 is ANQGSEA in the germline V gene. The CDR3 DNA sequence: TGCGGCGGAGTCTCTGAGGCCAACGTCCTGACTTTC. As protein: CGGVSEANVLTF.

The J gene is TRBJ1-1, the V gene TRBV5-1; TRBD1 is a possible D gene (5 bases). The CDR3 has 14 amino acids. V lost 5 bases and J 4 bases, leaving 15 bases between the germline ends. Germline assignment: CDR1 SGHRS and CDR2 YFSETQ. In nucleotides, the CDR3 is TGCGCCAGCAGACAGGAAGCGACGACCACTGAAGCTTTCTTT. This encodes CASRQEATTTEAFF.

This clone was seen only once. The chain recombines TRBV11-3 with TRBJ1-1; tentative D call: TRBD1 (5 bases). V lost 5 bases and J lost 8, with 21 bases in between. The CDR3 has 15 residues. In germline, CDR1 is SGHNT, CDR2 YENEEA. The CDR3: CASSIQGASFSEAFF. CDR3 in DNA: TGTGCCAGCAGCATCCAGGGCGCCAGTTTTTCGGAAGCTTTCTTT.

V is TRBV4-3 and J is TRBJ1-2; D not resolved. This CDR3 spans 15 amino acids. Germline values: CDR1 LGHNA, CDR2 YSLEER. With 0 bases removed from V and 2 bases from J, the gap between germline ends came to 10 bases. The CDR3 bases are TGCGCCAGCAGCCAAGATGGACGGAGGAACTATGGCTACACCTTC. Protein product: CASSQDGRRNYGYTF.

On this clone itself: The junction does not match germline at one end; this may be a read error. The identical CDR3 is also encoded by other nucleotide sequences in the sample. The chain couples TRBV7-8 to TRBJ2-5, with unresolved D. Germline CDR1 and CDR2: SGHVS and FQNEAQ. The CDR3 totals 14 residues. CDR3 amino acids: CASSLDMRRETQYF. Here the CDR3 DNA reads TGCGCCAGCAGCTTAGATATGCGGAGAGAGACCCAGTACTTC.

The rearrangement joins TRBV10-3 to TRBJ2-3; 11 bases match TRBD2. The germline V gene has CDR1 ENHRY and CDR2 SYGVKD. This CDR3 has 17 amino acids. The junction had 12 bases not matched to a gene; V was cut back by 10 bases and J by 0 bases. This CDR3 reads CATRGTSGSGSTDTQYF. The CDR3 coding sequence is TGTGCCACCCGGGGAACTAGCGGGAGTGGTAGCACAGATACGCAGTATTTT.

The chain joins TRBV6-6 to TRBJ2-7, with 7 bases identical to TRBD1. CDR1 and CDR2 (germline): MNHNY, SVGAGI (reference sequence). The CDR3 runs 14 residues. V was clipped by 4 bases and J by 2 bases; unmatched bases: 5. The CDR3 DNA sequence: TGTGCCAGCAGTTGGGGGACAGTCCCCTACGAGCAGTACTTC. This sequence encodes CASSWGTVPYEQYF.

This clone was counted a single time. The rearrangement links TRBV6-6 to TRBJ1-1; 8 bases map to TRBD1. This CDR3 is 15 amino acids long. CDR1 MNHNY and CDR2 SVGAGI come from the germline V gene (reference sequence). The V and J ends lost 5 bases and 1 base, in that order; junction bases with no gene match: 6. In DNA form, the CDR3 reads TGTGCCAGCAGTCGGACAGGGCTTGCGAACACTGAAGCTTTCTTT. This gives the protein CASSRTGLANTEAFF.

This clone was recorded only once. The V and J genes are TRBV7-2 and TRBJ2-7; tentatively, D is TRBD1 (6 bases). Trimming shortened V by 6 bases and J by 1 base, and 19 bases separated the two germline ends. In germline, CDR1 is SGHTA, CDR2 FQGNSA. The CDR3 covers 16 residues. This CDR3 reads CASSGAGESGSYEQYF. CDR3 in DNA: TGTGCCAGCAGTGGGGCAGGGGAATCTGGATCCTACGAGCAGTACTTC.

The DNA for the CDR3 is TGTGCCAGCAGTTTAGGGACAGGGACGGGTGGCTACACCTTC. This encodes CASSLGTGTGGYTF. The chain has TRBV28 and TRBJ1-2; 9 nucleotides match TRBD1. Trimming cost V 2 bases and J 7 bases; bases outside gene matches: 5. The germline CDR1 and CDR2 sequences are MDHEN and SYDVKM. This CDR3 is built from 14 residues.

The V gene is TRBV7-9, the J gene TRBJ1-5; the D gene is possibly TRBD1 (5 bases). CDR1 is SEHNR, CDR2 FQNEAQ, per germline (reference sequence). V was cut by 5 bases and J by 0 bases, with 8 bases left in between. There are 14 residues in the CDR3. The CDR3 reads CASSPTDSNQPQHF. DNA for the CDR3: TGTGCCAGCAGCCCGACAGATAGCAATCAGCCCCAGCATTTT.